One and the same sample provided the 20 T cell receptor beta chains below, sequenced in a study of cytomegalovirus exposure and HLA in healthy donors. PCR amplification relied on 60 Vbeta primers (plus 13 Jbeta primers). Only in-frame clones appear in the TCRdb table, and some are missing; sequencing was by immunoSEQ multiplex PCR. This table holds about 190,000 clones, 75% to 80% found once. Material: PBMCs. These receptors were taken from a woman aged 30 to 39 in good health and CMV-seropositive.

This sequence joins TRBV9 and TRBJ2-5; 13 bases fit TRBD2. This CDR3 is built from 16 residues. J was trimmed by 4 bases and V by 3 bases; bases with no gene match: 6. Per germline, CDR1 SGDLS and CDR2 YYNGEE. In DNA, the CDR3 is TGTGCCAGCAGCGGAAGAGGACTAGCGGGGGTAGAGACCCAGTACTTC. It translates to CASSGRGLAGVETQYF.

In its sample, this clone was seen once. The rearrangement joins TRBV30 to TRBJ1-1; no definite D call. V was cut by 3 bases and J by 3 bases, with 11 bases left in between. Looked up from germline, CDR1 is GTSNPN and CDR2 is SVGIG (reference sequence). The CDR3 sequence is 13 residues long. CDR3 bases: TGTGCCTGGAGCGTAAACAGTGACACTGAAGCTTTCTTT. Its protein product is CAWSVNSDTEAFF.

This clone was observed a single time. V usage is TRBV5-1 and J usage is TRBJ1-1, with 9 bases aligning to TRBD1. Unmatched junction bases numbered 7, after V lost 4 bases and J lost 0 bases. The CDR3 runs to 16 residues. Germline CDR1 SGHRS, CDR2 YFSETQ. The CDR3 DNA reads as TGCGCCAGCAGCAGAAGGACAGGGGTAATGAACACTGAAGCTTTCTTT. This sequence encodes CASSRRTGVMNTEAFF.

This chain links TRBV28 with TRBJ2-5, with D perhaps matching TRBD1 (6 bases). V shed 2 bases and J shed 3 bases, with 10 bases lying between them. Germline assignment: CDR1 MDHEN and CDR2 SYDVKM. This CDR3 is 14 amino acids long. The CDR3 bases are TGTGCCAGCAGTTTAGCAGGGGCGAAAGAGACCCAGTACTTC. Encoded protein: CASSLAGAKETQYF.

The gene calls are TRBV7-2 and TRBJ1-1; 7 nucleotides match TRBD1. Germline CDR1 and CDR2: SGHTA and FQGNSA. Trimming cost V 2 bases and J 3 bases; bases outside gene matches: 0. CDR3 size: 13 residues. The CDR3 sequence: CASSLQGDTEAFF. DNA of the CDR3: TGTGCCAGCAGCTTACAGGGGGACACTGAAGCTTTCTTT.

The chain is built from TRBV7-3 and TRBJ2-3; 8 positions agree with TRBD2. Germline loops: CDR1 SGHTA, CDR2 FQGTGA. The trim removed 3 bases at V and 4 bases at J, leaving 9 bases unmatched. This CDR3 region has 16 residues. The DNA of the CDR3 is TGTGCCAGCAGCTTCCTTAGCGGGGTAGGGGCAGATACGCAGTATTTT. As protein: CASSFLSGVGADTQYF.

This chain joins TRBV4-2 and TRBJ2-3; 11 bases align to TRBD2. V was clipped by 1 base and J by 4 bases; unmatched bases: 10. Germline assignment: CDR1 LGHNA and CDR2 YNFKEQ. The CDR3 runs to 18 residues. The DNA for the CDR3 is TGTGCCAGCAGCCAAGGAAATCTAGCGGGAGGAGGGGCAGATACGCAGTATTTT. This codes for CASSQGNLAGGGADTQYF.

The rearrangement joins TRBV5-1 to TRBJ1-3; perhaps TRBD1 as D (6 bases). The CDR3 runs to 14 residues. Germline CDR1 and CDR2: SGHRS and YFSETQ. V was cut by 4 bases and J by 0 bases, with 8 bases left in between. The CDR3 reads CASSPDSSGNTIYF. The CDR3 region has the DNA TGCGCCAGCAGCCCGGACAGCTCTGGAAACACCATATATTTT.

The gene calls are TRBV21-1 and TRBJ2-5; TRBD1 is the table's D call and was not checked against the DNA. TRBV21-1 is an annotated pseudogene. This CDR3 is 14 amino acids long. CDR3 sequence reads: CASSKGQAKQAQYF. CDR3 nucleotide sequence: TGTGCCAGCAGCAAGGGACAGGCCAAGCAGGCCCAGTACTTC.

The chain joins TRBV5-1 to TRBJ2-5, with 9 bases that match TRBD1. Trimming removed 5 bases from V and 5 bases from J; junction bases left unmatched: 10. Germline loops: CDR1 SGHRS, CDR2 YFSETQ. This CDR3 comprises 15 residues. CDR3 amino acids: CASSSPGQGTETQYF. Written as DNA, the CDR3 is TGCGCCAGCAGTTCTCCGGGACAGGGCACCGAGACCCAGTACTTC.

The chain joins TRBV5-1 to TRBJ2-5; TRBD2 matches at 12 bases. The ends lost 6 bases at V and 4 bases at J; junction bases unmatched: 4. From germline, CDR1 is SGHRS and CDR2 YFSETQ. The length of the CDR3 is 14 residues. The CDR3 is CASTSLAGGETQYF. CDR3 coding DNA: TGCGCCAGCACGTCACTAGCGGGAGGAGAGACCCAGTACTTC.

CDR3 loop: CASSFLAGMVEQFF. CDR3 DNA sequence: TGTGCCAGCAGCTTCCTAGCGGGAATGGTCGAGCAGTTCTTC. The genes are TRBV5-6 and TRBJ2-1, with 9 bases aligning to TRBD2. V gave up 2 bases and J gave up 10 bases; unmatched junction bases: 7. Germline-derived CDR1 and CDR2 are SGHDT and YYEEEE. The length of the CDR3 is 14 residues.

J is TRBJ2-5 and V is TRBV5-6; D not certain. The CDR3 contains 16 residues. V was trimmed by 6 bases and J by 5 bases, leaving 23 bases between them. Per the germline V gene, CDR1 is SGHDT and CDR2 is YYEEEE. This CDR3 is CASTPRIVPSRETQYF. The CDR3 DNA reads TGTGCCAGCACCCCGAGGATCGTGCCCTCGCGGGAGACCCAGTACTTC.

The J gene is TRBJ2-3, the V gene TRBV28; the match to TRBD2 covers 7 bases. The CDR3 runs to 19 residues. V lost 4 bases and J lost 2; bases outside the gene matches: 18. The V gene's germline CDR1 is MDHEN and CDR2 SYDVKM. The CDR3 reads CASSSPRKSGTSYTDTQYF. CDR3 DNA sequence: TGTGCCAGCAGTTCCCCTAGAAAAAGCGGGACGTCCTACACAGATACGCAGTATTTT.

V usage is TRBV6-6 and J usage is TRBJ1-2; TRBD1 aligns across 7 bases. The CDR3 length is 14 residues. J gave up 1 base and V 5 bases, and 4 bases lay outside the gene matches. The V gene's germline CDR1 is MNHNY and CDR2 SVGAGI (reference sequence). CDR3: CASSAGDSNYGYTF. CDR3 coding DNA: TGTGCCAGCAGTGCCGGGGACAGTAACTATGGCTACACCTTC.

V is TRBV6-5 and J is TRBJ1-2; 7 bases match TRBD1. There are 13 residues in the CDR3. CDR1 is MNHEY and CDR2 is SVGAGI in the germline V gene. The J segment lost 6 bases and the V segment lost 2 bases, leaving 3 bases of the junction unmatched. The CDR3 region has the DNA TGTGCCAGCAGTTACGACAGGGAAAATGGCTACACCTTC. It specifies CASSYDRENGYTF.

The V and J genes are TRBV5-1 and TRBJ1-5, with 7 bases fitting TRBD1. Germline V gives CDR1 SGHRS, CDR2 YFSETQ. The ends lost 4 bases at V and 7 bases at J; junction bases unmatched: 5. CDR3 length: 13 residues. DNA for the CDR3: TGCGCCAGCAGCCGAGACAGGGACCAGCCCCAGCATTTT. The encoded protein is CASSRDRDQPQHF.

The gene calls are TRBV19 and TRBJ2-5, with TRBD1 matching over 11 bases. V gave up 4 bases and J gave up 2 bases; unmatched junction bases: 9. The CDR3 spans 17 residues. Germline loops: CDR1 LNHDA, CDR2 SQIVND (reference sequence). The CDR3 DNA is TGTGCCAGTAGTACTGGACAGGGGGCGAGAGTACAAGAGACCCAGTACTTC. This encodes CASSTGQGARVQETQYF. Based on the CDR3 plus reference TRBV19 and TRBJ2-5, the full variable domain is DGGITQSPKYLFRKEGQNVTLSCEQNLNHDAMYWYRQDPGQGLRLIYYSQIVNDFQKGDIAEGYSVSREKKESFPLTVTSAQKNPTAFYLCASSTGQGARVQETQYFGPGTRLLVL.

This clone was counted once. This chain uses TRBV7-6 with TRBJ1-4; D possibly corresponds to TRBD1 (5 bases). The CDR3 is 19 amino acids. Between the trimmed V and J ends, which lost 0 bases and 0 bases, there was a span of 17 bases. CDR1 and CDR2 from the germline V gene are SGHVS and FNYEAQ. The CDR3 protein is CASSLAAGKTVATNEKLFF. The CDR3 bases are TGTGCCAGCAGCTTAGCTGCAGGAAAGACAGTTGCAACTAATGAAAAACTGTTTTTT. The variable domain in full, completed from reference TRBV7-6 and TRBJ1-4, reads GAGVSQSPRYKVTKRGQDVALRCDPISGHVSLYWYRQALGQGPEFLTYFNYEAQQDKSGLPNDRFSAERPEGSISTLTIQRTEQRDSAMYRCASSLAAGKTVATNEKLFFGSGTQLSVL.

The CDR3 DNA sequence: TGCAGCGTTGAAGAAACAGGGGGCGGCTACTATGGCTACACCTTC. It specifies CSVEETGGGYYGYTF. This chain connects TRBV29-1 to TRBJ1-2, with 9 bases identical to TRBD1. Germline V gene data show CDR1 as SQVTM and CDR2 as ANQGSEA. V gave up 0 bases and J gave up 3 bases; unmatched junction bases: 5. The CDR3 extends over 15 amino acids. The whole variable domain, filled in from reference TRBV29-1 and TRBJ1-2, reads SAVISQKPSRDICQRGTSLTIQCQVDSQVTMMFWYRQQPGQSLTLIATANQGSEATYESGFVIDKFPISRPNLTFSTLTVSNMSPEDSSIYLCSVEETGGGYYGYTFGSGTRLTVV.